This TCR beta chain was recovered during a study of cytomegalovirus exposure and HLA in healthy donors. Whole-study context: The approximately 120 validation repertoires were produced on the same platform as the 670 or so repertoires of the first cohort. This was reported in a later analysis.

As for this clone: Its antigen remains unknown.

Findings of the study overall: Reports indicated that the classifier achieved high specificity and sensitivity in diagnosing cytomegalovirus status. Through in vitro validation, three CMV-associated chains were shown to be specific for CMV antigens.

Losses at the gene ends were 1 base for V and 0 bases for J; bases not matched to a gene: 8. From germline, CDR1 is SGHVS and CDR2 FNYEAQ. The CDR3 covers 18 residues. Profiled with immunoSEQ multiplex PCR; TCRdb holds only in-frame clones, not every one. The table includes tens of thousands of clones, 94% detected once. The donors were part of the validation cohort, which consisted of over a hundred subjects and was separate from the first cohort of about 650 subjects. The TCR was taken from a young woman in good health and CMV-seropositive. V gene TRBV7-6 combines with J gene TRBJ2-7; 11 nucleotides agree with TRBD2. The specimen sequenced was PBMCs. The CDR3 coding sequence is TGTGCCAGCAGCTTAGGAATAGCGGGGGGGCTTTTCTCCTACGAGCAGTACTTC. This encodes CASSLGIAGGLFSYEQYF.